Sequencing of this T cell receptor (beta chain) was carried out in a study of cytomegalovirus exposure and HLA in healthy donors. General observations from the study: Available immune exposure information covered CMV serostatus only.

Vbeta (60) and Jbeta (13) primers were used in the PCR. The assay was immunoSEQ multiplex PCR, and TCRdb's table has in-frame clones only and misses some. Altogether about 130,000 clones are present, roughly 9.8% being singletons, with the ten largest covering approximately 1.9%. The V and J ends lost 3 bases and 0 bases respectively, with 16 bases between them. Germline V gene data show CDR1 as MDHEN and CDR2 as SYDVKM. This CDR3 region has 17 residues. Healthy individuals who donated bone marrow served as the donors. Donors showed nominal health when sampled, although they likely had unrecorded immune exposures. The sample holds a few counts of this clone. Its target is unknown.

The chain couples TRBV28 to TRBJ2-3; D possibly corresponds to TRBD1 (6 bases). The sample comprised PBMCs. The sequence was collected from a man aged 45-65 years in good health and CMV-seronegative. The CDR3 DNA is TGTGCCAGCAGTTTCTCACCAAGGGGGTATAGCACAGATACGCAGTATTTT. Translating gives CASSFSPRGYSTDTQYF. Variable domain in full (rest from reference TRBV28 and TRBJ2-3): DVKVTQSSRYLVKRTGEKVFLECVQDMDHENMFWYRQDPGLGLRLIYFSYDVKMKEKGDIPEGYSVSREKKERFSLILESASTNQTSMYLCASSFSPRGYSTDTQYFGPGTRLTVL.